The T cell receptor beta chain under discussion was sequenced for a study of early stage breast cancer tumors. Findings and caveats of the study: Compared with adjacent normal breast tissue, tumors showed 2 to 2.5-fold greater T cell density and higher clonality. Most shared enriched TCRB sequences were commonly generated ones.

Repertoires were generated with immunoSEQ multiplex PCR, while TCRdb's copy carries only in-frame clones and drops some. This sample yields tens of thousands of clones, of which approximately 90% are seen a single time; 4% to 5.5% belongs to the top ten. This clone was seen more than once but under ten times. Its antigen is unidentified. The CDR3 has 15 amino acids. Germline assignment: CDR1 WSHSY and CDR2 SAAADI. With 2 bases removed from V and 6 bases from J, the gap between germline ends came to 13 bases. Sequencing was carried out using blood. The source is a person aged 65 to 79 with breast cancer. The genes are TRBV10-2 and TRBJ2-2; D might be TRBD1 (5 bases). The DNA for the CDR3 is TGCGCCAGCAGTGAGGGACACCCAGGATCCGGGGAGCTGTTTTTT. Its protein is CASSEGHPGSGELFF.